This T cell receptor beta chain was found in a study of shared clonotypes between healthy human individuals. Points from the study as a whole: Limited genetic and exposure-history diversity came from having few donors.

CD4+ cells underwent separation, giving CD45RA+ naive and CD45RA-negative memory subsets. Concerning this clone: What it recognizes is unknown.

As processed by the authors: Junction-only sequences without quality scores were provided by ImmunoSEQ, so filtering was different. The method was immunoSEQ multiplex PCR; TCRdb's version includes in-frame clones alone and lacks a portion of them. V, J and clone size were drawn from that table, and D and trimming were deduced from the DNA. The sample shows a few million clones, around nine tenths of them seen only once. Trimming at V came to 5 bases and at J to 6 bases, leaving 8 bases not matched to a gene. The CDR3 is made up of 14 amino acids. Germline loops: CDR1 LNHDA, CDR2 SQIVND (reference sequence).

The sequence came from a man in his late teens or twenties in good health. Sequencing was carried out using naive CD4+ T cells sorted from blood. The sample's subset: CD45RA+ positively selected. The chain uses TRBV19 and TRBJ2-7; 9 nucleotides align to TRBD1. The DNA of the CDR3 is TGTGCCAGTAGTCCCGGGACAGGGTTTCTCGAGCAGTACTTC. Translation: CASSPGTGFLEQYF.